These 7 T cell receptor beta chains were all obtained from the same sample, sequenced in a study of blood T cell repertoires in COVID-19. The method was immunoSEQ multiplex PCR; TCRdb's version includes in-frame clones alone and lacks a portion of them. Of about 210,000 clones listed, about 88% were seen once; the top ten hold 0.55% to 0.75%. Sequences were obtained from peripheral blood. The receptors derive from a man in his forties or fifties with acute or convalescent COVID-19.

CDR3 bases: TGCGCCAGCAGCTTGGGGGCGGGGGCCCTATCCTACGAGCAGTACTTC. Amino acid sequence: CASSLGAGALSYEQYF. V gene TRBV5-1 combines with J gene TRBJ2-7, with D maybe TRBD2 (7 bases). V was trimmed by 0 bases and J by 1 base, leaving 14 bases between them. The CDR3 runs to 16 residues. CDR1 is SGHRS and CDR2 is YFSETQ in the germline V gene.

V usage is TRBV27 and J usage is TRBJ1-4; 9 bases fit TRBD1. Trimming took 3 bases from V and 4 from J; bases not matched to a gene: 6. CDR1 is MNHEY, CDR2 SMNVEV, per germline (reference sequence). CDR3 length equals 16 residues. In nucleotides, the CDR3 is TGTGCCAGCAGTTTGGGTCTGGGACAGGGTAATGAAAAACTGTTTTTT. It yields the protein CASSLGLGQGNEKLFF.

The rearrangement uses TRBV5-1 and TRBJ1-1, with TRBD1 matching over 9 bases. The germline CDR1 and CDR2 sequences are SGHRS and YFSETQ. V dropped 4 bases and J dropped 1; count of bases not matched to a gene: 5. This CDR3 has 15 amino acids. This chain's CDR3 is CASSPQGQGNTEAFF. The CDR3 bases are TGCGCCAGCAGCCCCCAGGGACAGGGGAACACTGAAGCTTTCTTT.

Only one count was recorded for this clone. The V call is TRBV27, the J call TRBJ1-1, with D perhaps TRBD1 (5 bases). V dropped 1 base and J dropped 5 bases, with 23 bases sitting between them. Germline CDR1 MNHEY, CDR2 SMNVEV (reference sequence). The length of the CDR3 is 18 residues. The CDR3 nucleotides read TGTGCCAGCAGTTTATTATCCGGGTCGTTGTCAGGGATTACTGAAGCTTTCTTT. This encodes CASSLLSGSLSGITEAFF.

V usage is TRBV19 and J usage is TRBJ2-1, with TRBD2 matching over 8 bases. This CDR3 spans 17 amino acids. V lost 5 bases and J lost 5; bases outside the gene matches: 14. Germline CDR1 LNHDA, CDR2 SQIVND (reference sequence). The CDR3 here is CASSPGGGRLVHNEQFF. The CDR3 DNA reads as TGTGCCAGTAGTCCCGGGGGGGGGAGACTAGTTCACAATGAGCAGTTCTTC.

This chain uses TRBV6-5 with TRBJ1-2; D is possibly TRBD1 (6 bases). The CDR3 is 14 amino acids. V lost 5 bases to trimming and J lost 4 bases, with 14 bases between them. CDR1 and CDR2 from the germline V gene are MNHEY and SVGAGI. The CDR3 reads CASSTLQGPYGYTF. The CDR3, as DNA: TGTGCCAGCAGTACCTTACAGGGCCCCTATGGCTACACCTTC.

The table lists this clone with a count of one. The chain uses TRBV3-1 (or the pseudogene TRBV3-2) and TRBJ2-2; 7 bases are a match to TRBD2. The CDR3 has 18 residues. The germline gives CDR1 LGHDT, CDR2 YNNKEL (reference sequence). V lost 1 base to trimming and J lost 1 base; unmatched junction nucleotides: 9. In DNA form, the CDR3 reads TGTGCCAGCAGCCAAGTGGGTCCGTTAGCGGGGAACACCGGGGAGCTGTTTTTT. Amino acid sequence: CASSQVGPLAGNTGELFF.